This entry lists 32 T cell receptor beta chains sequenced from one sample in a study of T cell changes during pregnancy in multiple sclerosis. Sequenced by immunoSEQ multiplex PCR; TCRdb stores in-frame clones only, minus some. Here the sample spans around 67,000 clones, about 90% being singletons. Material: peripheral blood, obtained after pregnancy. The receptors shown here come from a female donor in good health, enrolled as a control in a pregnancy study.

The J gene is TRBJ2-7, the V gene TRBV15; the D is unclear. The CDR3 length is 13 residues. Trimming shortened V by 1 base and J by 2 bases, and 6 bases separated the two germline ends. Germline CDR1 is LNHNV and CDR2 is YYDKDF (reference sequence). CDR3 loop: CATSRVGAYEQYF. The CDR3 nucleotides are TGTGCCACCAGCAGAGTTGGAGCCTACGAGCAGTACTTC.

V is TRBV9 and J is TRBJ2-7, with 10 bases lining up with TRBD2. The CDR3 runs 14 residues. Unmatched junction bases numbered 4, after V lost 4 bases and J lost 3 bases. Germline CDR1 reads SGDLS; CDR2 reads YYNGEE. For the CDR3, the DNA is TGTGCCAGCAGCCCTGGGACTAGCGTCTACGAGCAGTACTTC. Its protein is CASSPGTSVYEQYF.

The chain has TRBV4-1 and TRBJ2-1; 10 bases match TRBD1. Germline CDR1 and CDR2: MGHRA and YSYEKL. The CDR3 extends over 14 amino acids. The trim removed 3 bases at V and 8 bases at J, leaving 4 bases unmatched. CDR3 amino acids: CASSQPGTGDEQFF. CDR3 nucleotides: TGCGCCAGCAGCCAGCCCGGGACAGGGGATGAGCAGTTCTTC.

The chain has TRBV18 and TRBJ2-2, with 10 bases lining up with TRBD2. CDR1 and CDR2 from the germline V gene are KGHSH and LQKENI. This CDR3 is 18 amino acids long. Unmatched junction bases numbered 7, after V lost 3 bases and J lost 0 bases. The CDR3 loop reads CASSPRTSGASNTGELFF. In nucleotides, the CDR3 is TGTGCCAGCTCACCCCGGACTAGCGGTGCTTCGAACACCGGGGAGCTGTTTTTT. Based on the CDR3 plus reference TRBV18 and TRBJ2-2, the full variable domain is NAGVMQNPRHLVRRRGQEARLRCSPMKGHSHVYWYRQLPEEGLKFMVYLQKENIIDESGMPKERFSAEFPKEGPSILRIQQVVRGDSAAYFCASSPRTSGASNTGELFFGEGSRLTVL.

This clone showed up just a few times. V usage is TRBV7-9 and J usage is TRBJ2-7; 7 bases align to TRBD1. CDR1 and CDR2 (germline): SEHNR, FQNEAQ (reference sequence). The CDR3 runs to 16 residues. V lost 0 bases to trimming and J lost 9 bases; unmatched junction nucleotides: 14. This CDR3 reads CASSLAVAQGFRGQYF. As DNA, the CDR3 is TGTGCCAGCAGCTTAGCGGTGGCACAGGGGTTTAGGGGGCAGTACTTC.

The rearrangement links TRBV6-6 to TRBJ1-2; no clear D. CDR1 is MNHNY, CDR2 SVGAGI, per germline (reference sequence). The CDR3 is made up of 11 amino acids. V lost 10 bases and J lost 3, with 9 bases in between. For the CDR3, the DNA is TGTGCCACCCATCGGGACTATGGCTACACCTTC. Encoded protein: CATHRDYGYTF.

This clone was detected once. The chain joins TRBV28 to TRBJ2-7, with D possibly TRBD1 on 6 matching bases. With 3 bases removed from V and 3 bases from J, the gap between germline ends came to 12 bases. This CDR3 is built from 14 residues. Germline loops: CDR1 MDHEN, CDR2 SYDVKM. CDR3 DNA: TGTGCCAGCAGTTTGAGGGGCAGGGGCTACGAGCAGTACTTC. Translating it yields CASSLRGRGYEQYF.

This clone was observed once. The V gene is TRBV7-9, the J gene TRBJ2-5; 8 positions match TRBD2. The CDR3 is 12 amino acids. The V and J ends lost 10 bases and 3 bases, in that order; junction bases with no gene match: 4. In germline, CDR1 is SEHNR, CDR2 FQNEAQ (reference sequence). The chain's CDR3 is CANGGGEETQYF. The CDR3, as DNA: TGTGCCAACGGGGGGGGTGAAGAGACCCAGTACTTC. Combining the CDR3 with reference TRBV7-9 and TRBJ2-5 gives the whole variable domain DTGVSQNPRHKITKRGQNVTFRCDPISEHNRLYWYRQTLGQGPEFLTYFQNEAQLEKSRLLSDRFSAERPKGSFSTLEIQRTEQGDSAMYLCANGGGEETQYFGPGTRLLVL.

The V and J genes are TRBV5-1 and TRBJ2-5, with 10 nucleotides matching TRBD1. Germline CDR1 reads SGHRS; CDR2 reads YFSETQ. CDR3 length: 15 residues. The junction had 5 bases not matched to a gene; V was cut back by 2 bases and J by 4 bases. The CDR3, as DNA: TGCGCCAGCAGCTTATCGACAGGGGGCGGAGAGACCCAGTACTTC. The encoded protein is CASSLSTGGGETQYF. The full variable domain, completed using reference TRBV5-1 and TRBJ2-5, is KAGVTQTPRYLIKTRGQQVTLSCSPISGHRSVSWYQQTPGQGLQFLFEYFSETQRNKGNFPGRFSGRQFSNSRSEMNVSTLELGDSALYLCASSLSTGGGETQYFGPGTRLLVL.

The chain has TRBV4-3 and TRBJ2-1, with TRBD2 identical over 8 bases. After removal of 0 bases from V and 3 bases from J, the junction contained 7 bases not matched to a gene. The CDR3 is made up of 17 amino acids. The germline V gene encodes CDR1 LGHNA and CDR2 YSLEER. CDR3 residues: CASSQDLVAGHYNEQFF. CDR3 sequence (DNA): TGCGCCAGCAGCCAAGATCTAGTAGCGGGGCACTACAATGAGCAGTTCTTC.

This chain links TRBV5-4 with TRBJ1-2; TRBD1 matches at 7 bases. Germline V CDR1 and CDR2: SGHNT, YYREEE (reference sequence). The CDR3 contains 14 residues. The V segment lost 0 bases and the J segment 4 bases; nucleotides outside the gene matches: 3. The CDR3 reads CASSLEGQSYGYTF. The CDR3 DNA follows: TGTGCCAGCAGCTTGGAGGGACAGTCCTATGGCTACACCTTC.

J is TRBJ2-5 and V is TRBV7-6, with a tentative D call TRBD2 (6 bases). The CDR3 has 14 amino acids. Germline V lookup: CDR1 SGHVS, CDR2 FNYEAQ. V was pared by 6 bases and J by 5 bases, with 16 bases between. CDR3: CASRVAPGGETQYF. In DNA form, the CDR3 reads TGTGCCAGCAGGGTCGCCCCCGGAGGGGAGACCCAGTACTTC.

CDR3 bases: TGTGCCAGCAGTGGGACAGCAGGGACGCTAGAGACCCAGTACTTC. The encoded protein is CASSGTAGTLETQYF. The V and J genes are TRBV27 and TRBJ2-5; 7 bases match TRBD1. CDR1 is MNHEY, CDR2 SMNVEV, per germline (reference sequence). J was trimmed by 4 bases and V by 5 bases; bases with no gene match: 10. The CDR3 has 15 residues.

The chain links TRBV30 to TRBJ1-3; 9 nucleotides match TRBD1. V trimming: 1 base; J trimming: 4 bases; junction bases outside the gene matches: 5. Germline CDR1 GTSNPN, CDR2 SVGIG (reference sequence). This CDR3 has 15 amino acids. In DNA, the CDR3 is TGTGCCTGGAGTGCGAACAGGGGGCTAGGAAACACCATATATTTT. Residues: CAWSANRGLGNTIYF.

The V call is TRBV5-1, the J call TRBJ1-1; D is perhaps TRBD1 (5 bases). Trimming removed 4 bases at V and 3 bases at J, with 13 bases between. Germline loops: CDR1 SGHRS, CDR2 YFSETQ. This CDR3 comprises 14 residues. The CDR3 loop is CASSKLGGDTEAFF. The DNA of the CDR3 is TGCGCCAGCAGCAAGCTCGGGGGGGACACTGAAGCTTTCTTT. Based on the CDR3 plus reference TRBV5-1 and TRBJ1-1, the full variable domain is KAGVTQTPRYLIKTRGQQVTLSCSPISGHRSVSWYQQTPGQGLQFLFEYFSETQRNKGNFPGRFSGRQFSNSRSEMNVSTLELGDSALYLCASSKLGGDTEAFFGQGTRLTVV.

The chain links TRBV5-3 to TRBJ1-2, with unresolved D. TRBV5-3 is sorted into the ORF group, with uncertain function. V lost 1 base and J lost 4, with 5 bases in between. CDR3 size: 12 residues. In DNA form, the CDR3 reads TGTGCCAGAAGCTTGCGCAGCTATGGCTACACCTTC. It translates to CARSLRSYGYTF.

J is TRBJ1-2 and V is TRBV6-6, with unresolved D. This CDR3 is built from 11 residues. Germline CDR1 and CDR2: MNHNY and SVGAGI (reference sequence). V was pared by 6 bases and J by 8 bases, with 10 bases between. The CDR3 reads CASSPGGGYTF. DNA for the CDR3: TGTGCCAGCAGCCCTGGAGGGGGCTACACCTTC.

This clone was picked up a small number of times. V usage is TRBV27 and J usage is TRBJ1-2, with unresolved D. The V gene's germline CDR1 is MNHEY and CDR2 SMNVEV (reference sequence). The CDR3 consists of 10 residues. As DNA, the CDR3 is TGTGCAGGCGGGAACTATGGCTACACCTTC. This encodes CAGGNYGYTF.

This clone turned up a few times. The gene calls are TRBV5-4 and TRBJ2-7; 12 positions match TRBD2. Germline CDR1 is SGHNT and CDR2 is YYREEE (reference sequence). The V gene end was trimmed by 0 bases and the J gene end by 6 bases; junction bases not matched to a gene: 10. CDR3 length: 17 amino acids. Here the CDR3 reads CASSLDLAGGPGIEQYF. Here the CDR3 DNA reads TGTGCCAGCAGCTTGGATCTAGCGGGAGGGCCTGGAATCGAGCAGTACTTC. Drawing the rest from reference TRBV5-4 and TRBJ2-7, the complete variable domain is ETGVTQSPTHLIKTRGQQVTLRCSSQSGHNTVSWYQQALGQGPQFIFQYYREEENGRGNFPPRFSGLQFPNYSSELNVNALELDDSALYLCASSLDLAGGPGIEQYFGPGTRLTVT.

Points on this clone: Additional DNA sequences in this sample encode the identical CDR3. V usage is TRBV4-3 and J usage is TRBJ2-7; weak D call: TRBD2 (6 bases). The ends were cut back, 0 bases at V and 4 bases at J, with 16 bases in the middle. This CDR3 is built from 16 residues. Germline CDR1 LGHNA, CDR2 YSLEER. The CDR3 sequence is CASSQDRGGASYEQYF. The DNA for the CDR3 is TGCGCCAGCAGCCAAGATCGGGGCGGGGCCTCTTACGAGCAGTACTTC.

The V call is TRBV21-1, the J call TRBJ2-7; TRBD2, as called in the table, went unchecked against the DNA. TRBV21-1 is annotated as a pseudogene. There are 18 residues in the CDR3. The CDR3 sequence is CASSFPDRGGASSYEQYF. The CDR3, as DNA: TGTGCCAGCAGTTTCCCCGACAGAGGCGGGGCTTCTAGCTACGAGCAGTACTTC.

The rearrangement links TRBV7-8 to TRBJ2-5; 7 bases are shared with TRBD2. From germline, CDR1 is SGHVS and CDR2 FQNEAQ. There are 15 residues in the CDR3. Losses at the gene ends were 4 bases for V and 1 base for J; bases not matched to a gene: 6. CDR3 residues: CASSSVGGIQETQYF. In DNA form, the CDR3 reads TGTGCCAGCAGCTCCGTGGGGGGGATCCAAGAGACCCAGTACTTC.

The chain carries TRBV9 and TRBJ2-2; D might be TRBD1 (5 bases). Trimming left V 3 bases short and J 7 bases short, with 16 bases between. Germline CDR1 SGDLS, CDR2 YYNGEE. The CDR3 covers 15 residues. CDR3 loop: CASSGGARGLGELFF. In DNA, the CDR3 is TGTGCCAGCAGCGGTGGGGCGAGAGGCCTCGGGGAGCTGTTTTTT.

V gene TRBV7-9 combines with J gene TRBJ2-5, with D possibly matching TRBD2 (6 bases). Germline V gives CDR1 SEHNR, CDR2 FQNEAQ (reference sequence). The CDR3 extends over 13 amino acids. Trimming removed 8 bases from V and 0 bases from J, with 10 bases in between. The CDR3 DNA follows: TGTGCCAGCCTCCGGGGGAACCAAGAGACCCAGTACTTC. It specifies CASLRGNQETQYF.

The chain carries TRBV27 and TRBJ2-3; D call uncertain. Germline CDR1 reads MNHEY; CDR2 reads SMNVEV (reference sequence). This CDR3 region has 12 residues. Trimming pared 6 bases from V and 6 bases from J, leaving 10 bases between. The CDR3 here is CASSRVADTQYF. Here the CDR3 DNA reads TGTGCCAGCAGCCGGGTCGCTGATACGCAGTATTTT.

This chain links TRBV18 with TRBJ2-7, with a weak D call TRBD1 (5 bases). The V and J ends lost 3 bases and 4 bases respectively, with 10 bases between them. CDR1 and CDR2 (germline): KGHSH, LQKENI. This CDR3 spans 13 amino acids. CDR3 nucleotide sequence: TGTGCCAGCTCACCGGTGCCAGGGTACGAGCAGTACTTC. Translation: CASSPVPGYEQYF.

The J gene is TRBJ2-5, the V gene TRBV2; 8 bases match TRBD1. The J segment lost 5 bases and the V segment lost 6 bases, leaving 5 bases of the junction unmatched. CDR1 and CDR2 from the germline V gene are SNHLY and FYNNEI. The CDR3 loop spans 13 amino acids. The CDR3 reads CASRGQVRETQYF. CDR3 bases: TGTGCCAGCAGGGGACAGGTCAGGGAGACCCAGTACTTC.

The V call is TRBV27, the J call TRBJ2-7, with 9 bases aligning to TRBD2. V was pared by 1 base and J by 5 bases, with 18 bases of the junction left unmatched. This CDR3 comprises 19 residues. Germline V CDR1 and CDR2: MNHEY, SMNVEV (reference sequence). CDR3 sequence: CASSLYIGRASGTPHEQYF. The DNA of the CDR3 is TGTGCCAGCAGTTTATATATCGGTCGGGCTAGCGGGACTCCCCACGAGCAGTACTTC.

This clone was seen just once. The chain uses TRBV19 and TRBJ1-4, with TRBD1 matching 11 bases. Germline lookup yields CDR1 LNHDA and CDR2 SQIVND (reference sequence). The trim removed 7 bases at V and 8 bases at J, leaving 9 bases unmatched. The CDR3 contains 15 residues. CDR3 region: CASTFRTGGVEKLFF. The CDR3 nucleotides read TGTGCCAGTACCTTTAGGACAGGGGGCGTGGAAAAACTGTTTTTT.

The chain joins TRBV30 to TRBJ2-2; D might be TRBD2 (6 bases). Germline loops: CDR1 GTSNPN, CDR2 SVGIG (reference sequence). Trimming left V 2 bases short and J 0 bases short, with 7 bases between. The CDR3 runs to 14 residues. The CDR3 is CAWSRLANTGELFF. CDR3 nucleotide sequence: TGTGCCTGGAGTAGACTAGCGAACACCGGGGAGCTGTTTTTT.

The chain uses TRBV6-1 and TRBJ2-2; maybe TRBD2 (5 bases). This CDR3 is 16 amino acids long. V was clipped by 1 base and J by 1 base, with 10 bases between them. Germline V gives CDR1 MNHNS, CDR2 SASEGT. The CDR3 DNA reads TGTGCCAGCAGTGAAGTTGGAGGCTGGAACACCGGGGAGCTGTTTTTT. Translation: CASSEVGGWNTGELFF.

The chain recombines TRBV25-1 with TRBJ1-6, with 9 nucleotides matching TRBD1. After removal of 8 bases from V and 10 bases from J, the junction contained 12 bases not matched to a gene. Germline assignment: CDR1 MGHDK and CDR2 SYGVNS. The length of the CDR3 is 15 residues. CDR3 sequence reads: CASRLAGQGYSPLHF. The DNA for the CDR3 is TGTGCCAGCCGTCTCGCAGGACAGGGGTACTCACCCCTCCACTTT.